A selection of T cell receptor beta chains follows, all from one sample in a study of cytomegalovirus exposure and HLA in healthy donors. Assay used: immunoSEQ multiplex PCR; TCRdb lists only in-frame clones, some missing. The data show about 200,000 clones, with around 77% seen just once and roughly 3% held by the top ten. Source material: PBMCs. The receptors stem from a woman aged 30 to 39 in good health and CMV-seronegative. Each CDR3 is given with its conserved first and last residue. D genes are given only for firm matches. Clone size appears in some rows only: once, few, many, or a class for an expanded clone.

>TRBV6-6|TRBJ1-6|.|TRBD1
TGTGCCAGCAGTCCTACACATGACAGGGTAGATTCACCCCTCCACTTT
CASSPTHDRVDSPLHF
>TRBV5-1|TRBJ1-1|.|.
TGCGCCAGCAGCTTGGTGACAGGGAACACTGAAGCTTTCTTT
CASSLVTGNTEAFF
>TRBV6-1|TRBJ2-2|.|.
TGTGCCAGCAGCCAAGGTAGCGGGAACACCGGGGAGCTGTTTTTT
CASSQGSGNTGELFF
>TRBV30|TRBJ2-7|.|.
TGTGCCTGGACCTTGCGGGGGCAGTTTCCCTACGAGCAGTACTTC
CAWTLRGQFPYEQYF
>TRBV2|TRBJ2-5|.|.
TGTGCCAGCAGTTCTAAGTGGGAGACCCAGTACTTC
CASSSKWETQYF
>TRBV6-5|TRBJ2-7|once|.
TGTGCCAGCAGCAGGGGTAGCGAGCAGTACTTC
CASSRGSEQYF
>TRBV5-4|TRBJ1-1|.|.
TGTGCCAGCACCGATGTGGCCCGGGGGAGCACTGAAGCTTTCTTT
CASTDVARGSTEAFF
>TRBV28|TRBJ1-2|once|.
TGTGCCAGCAGTTCGCCTTCGGGGGTCTATGGCTACACCTTC
CASSSPSGVYGYTF
>TRBV12-1|TRBJ1-5|.|.
TGTGCCAGCAGCTTTGGGGACTGGTGTGGTAAGGATAGCAATCAGCCCCAGCATTTT
CASSFGDWCGKDSNQPQHF
>TRBV19|TRBJ2-7|few|TRBD2
TGTGCCAGTACCCCGCGGGGGGGGTACGAGCAGTACTTC
CASTPRGGYEQYF
>TRBV19|TRBJ2-7|few|.
TGTGCCAGTAGTATCCACAAGACCTACGAGCAGTACTTC
CASSIHKTYEQYF
>TRBV18|TRBJ1-6|.|.
TGTGCCAGCTCACCAACGACGGGATACTACAATTCACCCCTCCACTTT
CASSPTTGYYNSPLHF
>TRBV19|TRBJ2-7|.|TRBD1
TGTGCCAGTACTACGGACAGGGGCGGCGACGAGCAGTACTTC
CASTTDRGGDEQYF
>TRBV2|TRBJ1-5|.|.
TGTGCCAGCAGGGCCCGGACAGTGGGGATTTTAGAGCCCCAGCATTTT
CASRARTVGILEPQHF
>TRBV7-6|TRBJ2-3|.|.
TGTGCCAGCAGCTTAGCACGGGACACCTGGTTCCCAGATACGCAGTATTTT
CASSLARDTWFPDTQYF
>TRBV7-2|TRBJ1-1|.|.
TGTGCCAGCAGCTCTTCAACAAGGGAGGTAACTGAAGCTTTCTTT
CASSSSTREVTEAFF
>TRBV19|TRBJ2-5|.|.
TGTGCCAGTAGTATGGGCAGGGGGGAAGAGACCCAGTACTTC
CASSMGRGEETQYF
>TRBV28|TRBJ2-2|.|TRBD1
TGTGCCAGCAGTTTAGGATCTACAGGGGGCAGGCCCGGGGAGCTGTTTTTT
CASSLGSTGGRPGELFF
>TRBV6-6|TRBJ2-7|.|.
TGTGCCAGCAGTTACTCGACTCCGCGAGCCTACGAGCAGTACTTC
CASSYSTPRAYEQYF
>TRBV5-1|TRBJ2-1|few|TRBD2
TGCGCCAGTACGATAAATCCGGGGACTAGCGTGGGCAATGAGCAGTTCTTC
CASTINPGTSVGNEQFF
>TRBV11-2|TRBJ2-7|.|TRBD1
TGTGCCAGCAGCACCCTCCGGGGCAGGGGGCCCCACGAGCAGTACTTC
CASSTLRGRGPHEQYF
>TRBV9|TRBJ2-1|.|.
TGTGCCAGCAGCGCCCGGGTCAATGAGCAGTTCTTC
CASSARVNEQFF
>TRBV19|TRBJ2-5|.|TRBD2
TGTGCCAGTACTCCGGGGGGTGCGACCCAGTACTTC
CASTPGGATQYF
>TRBV5-4|TRBJ1-1|.|.
TGTGCCAGCAGCTTGGCTACAGCCGAAGCTTTCTTT
CASSLATAEAFF
>TRBV4-1|TRBJ2-7|.|TRBD2
TGCGCCAGCAGCCAAACCGGGACTAGTCACTACGAGCAGTACTTC
CASSQTGTSHYEQYF
>TRBV6-5|TRBJ1-6|once|TRBD1
TGTGCCAGCAGTTACTCCCCGACAGGGTCGGGTTCACCCCTCCACTTT
CASSYSPTGSGSPLHF
>TRBV5-1|TRBJ1-3|.|.
TGCGCCAGCAGCCCAGACAGACACTCTGGAAACACCATATATTTT
CASSPDRHSGNTIYF
>TRBV7-2|TRBJ2-7|.|TRBD1
TGTGCCAGCAGCCCATACAGGGGGCCCCTCTCCTACGAGCAGTACTTC
CASSPYRGPLSYEQYF
>TRBV10-3|TRBJ1-1|.|.
TGTGCCATCAGCGCCGGGAGGGAAAACACTGAAGCTTTCTTT
CAISAGRENTEAFF
>TRBV9|TRBJ1-1|.|.
TGTGCCAGCAGCGTAGGGAGGAGGAACACTGAAGCTTTCTTT
CASSVGRRNTEAFF
>TRBV15|TRBJ1-2|.|TRBD1
TGTGCCACCAGCCACAGGGGTTGGGGCTATGGCTACACCTTC
CATSHRGWGYGYTF
>TRBV30|TRBJ2-7|.|TRBD1
TGTGCCTGGAGTGCGATCGGGACAGGAACCTCCGAGCAGTACTTC
CAWSAIGTGTSEQYF
>TRBV5-6|TRBJ2-7|.|TRBD1
TGTGCCAGCAGCCCGAGGGACAGGTCCTACGAGCAGTACTTC
CASSPRDRSYEQYF
>TRBV4-1|TRBJ1-1|.|TRBD1
TGCGCCAGCAGCCTGCCCGGGACAGGGAATGCTGAAGCTTTCTTT
CASSLPGTGNAEAFF
>TRBV18|TRBJ2-5|.|.
TGTGCCAGCTCACCACCAGGGAGAGGGACCCAGTACTTC
CASSPPGRGTQYF
>TRBV5-6|TRBJ2-7|.|.
TGTGCCAGCAGCGAAATGGACAGCTACGAGCAGTACTTC
CASSEMDSYEQYF
>TRBV7-9|TRBJ2-1|.|TRBD2
TGTGCCAGCAGCTCGTCGGGGGAGGGCCGTAATGAGCAGTTCTTC
CASSSSGEGRNEQFF
>TRBV2|TRBJ2-1|.|.
TGTGCCAGCAGACTAGCTGAGACAGTGAAGGGGCAGTTCTTC
CASRLAETVKGQFF
>TRBV28|TRBJ2-1|.|.
TGTGCCAGCAGTACAGGAGACGAAGCTCGCTACAATGAGCAGTTCTTC
CASSTGDEARYNEQFF
>TRBV7-2|TRBJ2-5|.|.
TGTGCCAGCAGCCGCGGGGCCGGGGGGCGCGTAGAGACCCAGTACTTC
CASSRGAGGRVETQYF
>TRBV5-1|TRBJ1-2|.|.
TGCGCCAGCAGCTTGGGAGCGGGGTATGGCTACACCTTC
CASSLGAGYGYTF
>TRBV4-2|TRBJ2-1|.|TRBD2
TGTGCCAGCAGCCAAGAAGAACTAGCGGGGTCCTCCTACAATGAGCAGTTCTTC
CASSQEELAGSSYNEQFF
>TRBV9|TRBJ2-3|.|TRBD2
TGTGCCAGCAGCGCCCTTCTAGCGGGGGGGGCCGATACGCAGTATTTT
CASSALLAGGADTQYF
>TRBV6-1|TRBJ2-7|.|TRBD1
TGTGCCAGCGCGGGCAGGGGGCGGGCTTACGAGCAGTACTTC
CASAGRGRAYEQYF
>TRBV27|TRBJ2-2|few|.
TGTGCCAGCAGCCCTGACAGCCCGAACACCGGGGAGCTGTTTTTT
CASSPDSPNTGELFF
>TRBV28|TRBJ1-1|.|TRBD1
TGTGCCAGCAGTTTCAGCCTCCGACAGGGCCCGCGGGTCACTGAAGCTTTCTTT
CASSFSLRQGPRVTEAFF
>TRBV4-1|TRBJ2-1|.|TRBD2
TGCGCCAGCAGCGTCGGGACTACCCAATACAATGAGCAGTTCTTC
CASSVGTTQYNEQFF
>TRBV5-1|TRBJ1-4|.|.
TGCGCCAGCAGCCCGGAACGAGGGTCTAATGAAAAACTGTTTTTT
CASSPERGSNEKLFF
>TRBV7-2|TRBJ2-7|.|.
TGTGCCAGCAGCCTAGGCACAATCTCCTACGAGCAGTACTTC
CASSLGTISYEQYF
>TRBV25-1|TRBJ2-7|.|.
TGTGCCAGCAGTGGTGTTACCTACGAGCAGTACTTC
CASSGVTYEQYF
>TRBV6-4|TRBJ2-1|once|TRBD2
TGTGCCAGCATCCCCCCCAGCGGGAGGCACAATGAGCAGTTCTTC
CASIPPSGRHNEQFF
>TRBV5-1|TRBJ2-3|.|.
TGCGCCAGCAGCCCGCTGCCTGAGGATACGCAGTATTTT
CASSPLPEDTQYF